The table lists the clone carrying this TCR beta chain with many counts. Antigen: not known. Unique molecular identifiers (one per individual cDNA molecule) were attached. TCRdb independently ran MiXCR on the 5' RACE reads; one entry per CDR3 protein. The table lists approximately 69,000 distinct CDR3 sequences, about 12% of them singletons, with roughly 6.8% in the top ten. This entry is derived from a study of early T cells in non-severe SARS-CoV-2 infection. Looking at the study overall: Sequenced bulk RNA came from whole blood that was unsorted, and chains were unpaired. Study outcomes and limitations: Matching with VDJdb favored anti-spike CD8 responses (missing private and CD4 specificities).

Germline V gene sequence: CDR1 DFQATT, CDR2 SNEGSKA (reference sequence). With 0 bases clipped from V and 10 bases from J, the junction kept 8 bases outside the gene matches. This CDR3 has 14 amino acids. Sequenced input: whole blood. The rearrangement joins TRBV20-1 to TRBJ2-5, with 10 positions matching TRBD2. The TCR sequence derives from an adult who was a healthcare worker with PCR-confirmed SARS-CoV-2 infection or an uninfected control (not recorded which). The CDR3 spells CSARDGLAVGDQYF. The DNA of the CDR3 is TGCAGTGCTAGAGATGGACTAGCGGTGGGAGACCAGTACTTC.